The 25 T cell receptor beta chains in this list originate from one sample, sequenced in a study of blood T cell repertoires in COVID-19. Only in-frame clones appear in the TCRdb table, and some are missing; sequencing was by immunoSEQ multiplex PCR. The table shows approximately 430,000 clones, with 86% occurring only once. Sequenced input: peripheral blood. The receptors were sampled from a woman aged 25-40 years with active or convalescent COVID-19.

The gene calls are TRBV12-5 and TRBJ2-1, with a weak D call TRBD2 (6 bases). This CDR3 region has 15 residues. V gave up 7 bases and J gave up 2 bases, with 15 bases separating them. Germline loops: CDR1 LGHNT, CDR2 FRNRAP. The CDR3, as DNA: TGTGCTAGTGCCCCGGAGGGTGGAACCTACAATGAGCAGTTCTTC. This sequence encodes CASAPEGGTYNEQFF.

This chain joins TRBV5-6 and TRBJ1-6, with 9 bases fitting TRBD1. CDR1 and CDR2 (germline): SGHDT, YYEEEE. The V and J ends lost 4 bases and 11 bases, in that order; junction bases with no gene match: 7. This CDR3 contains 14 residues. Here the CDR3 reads CASSPDRGRPPLHF. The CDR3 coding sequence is TGTGCCAGCAGCCCGGACAGGGGTCGGCCACCCCTCCACTTT.

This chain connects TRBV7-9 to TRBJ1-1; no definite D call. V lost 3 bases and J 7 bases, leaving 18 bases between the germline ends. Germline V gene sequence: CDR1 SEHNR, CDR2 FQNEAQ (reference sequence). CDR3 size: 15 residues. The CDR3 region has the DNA TGTGCCAGCAGCTTGGGTCTTTTAAATTCGGGTGAAGCTTTCTTT. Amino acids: CASSLGLLNSGEAFF.

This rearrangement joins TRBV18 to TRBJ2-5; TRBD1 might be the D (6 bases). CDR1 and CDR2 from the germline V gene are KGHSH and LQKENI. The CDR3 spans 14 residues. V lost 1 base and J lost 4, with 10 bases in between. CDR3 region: CASSPRNRVETQYF. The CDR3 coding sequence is TGTGCCAGCTCACCACGGAACAGGGTAGAGACCCAGTACTTC.

The chain's CDR3 is CASSAGTGVGNTIYF. CDR3 bases: TGTGCCAGCAGCGCCGGGACAGGGGTTGGAAACACCATATATTTT. This chain connects TRBV2 to TRBJ1-3; 10 bases fit TRBD1. The CDR3 has 15 residues. V lost 6 bases to trimming and J lost 3 bases; unmatched junction nucleotides: 5. Germline CDR1 SNHLY, CDR2 FYNNEI.

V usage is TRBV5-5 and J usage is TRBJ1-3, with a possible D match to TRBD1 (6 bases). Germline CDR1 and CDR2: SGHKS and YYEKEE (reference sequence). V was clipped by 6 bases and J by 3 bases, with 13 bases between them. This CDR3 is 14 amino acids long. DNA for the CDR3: TGTGCCAGCATCCCCGAGGGGGATGGAAACACCATATATTTT. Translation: CASIPEGDGNTIYF.

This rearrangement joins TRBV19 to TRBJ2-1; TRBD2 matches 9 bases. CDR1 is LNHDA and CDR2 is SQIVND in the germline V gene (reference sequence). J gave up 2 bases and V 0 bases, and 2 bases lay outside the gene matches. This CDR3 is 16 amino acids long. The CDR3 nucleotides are TGTGCCAGTAGTATAGATAGCGGGGGTACCTACAATGAGCAGTTCTTC. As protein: CASSIDSGGTYNEQFF.

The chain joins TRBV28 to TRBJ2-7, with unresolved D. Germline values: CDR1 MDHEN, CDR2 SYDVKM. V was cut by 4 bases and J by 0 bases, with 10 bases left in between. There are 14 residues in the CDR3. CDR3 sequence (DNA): TGTGCCAGCAGTTCCGGTTGGAGCTCCTACGAGCAGTACTTC. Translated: CASSSGWSSYEQYF. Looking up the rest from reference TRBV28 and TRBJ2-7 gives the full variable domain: DVKVTQSSRYLVKRTGEKVFLECVQDMDHENMFWYRQDPGLGLRLIYFSYDVKMKEKGDIPEGYSVSREKKERFSLILESASTNQTSMYLCASSSGWSSYEQYFGPGTRLTVT.

Here the CDR3 reads CASSETSGAIDEQFF. As DNA, the CDR3 is TGTGCCAGCAGTGAAACTAGCGGGGCTATCGATGAGCAGTTCTTC. The chain uses TRBV6-1 and TRBJ2-1; 10 positions match TRBD2. The length of the CDR3 is 15 residues. V lost 2 bases and J lost 8; bases outside the gene matches: 6. Looked up from germline, CDR1 is MNHNS and CDR2 is SASEGT.

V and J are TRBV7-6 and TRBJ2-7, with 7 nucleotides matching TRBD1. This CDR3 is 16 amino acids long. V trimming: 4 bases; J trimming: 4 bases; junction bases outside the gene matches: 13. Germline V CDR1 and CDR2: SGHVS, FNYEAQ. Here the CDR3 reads CASSSNPTGTAYEQYF. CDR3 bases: TGTGCCAGCAGCTCTAACCCAACCGGGACAGCATACGAGCAGTACTTC. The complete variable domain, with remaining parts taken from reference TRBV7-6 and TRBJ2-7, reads GAGVSQSPRYKVTKRGQDVALRCDPISGHVSLYWYRQALGQGPEFLTYFNYEAQQDKSGLPNDRFSAERPEGSISTLTIQRTEQRDSAMYRCASSSNPTGTAYEQYFGPGTRLTVT.

CDR3 bases: TGTGCCATCAGTGCGGGACAGGGGGACTACGAGCAGTACTTC. It specifies CAISAGQGDYEQYF. The chain links TRBV10-3 to TRBJ2-7; TRBD1 aligns across 11 bases. Trimming at V came to 4 bases and at J to 3 bases, leaving 2 bases not matched to a gene. There are 14 residues in the CDR3. Germline values: CDR1 ENHRY, CDR2 SYGVKD.

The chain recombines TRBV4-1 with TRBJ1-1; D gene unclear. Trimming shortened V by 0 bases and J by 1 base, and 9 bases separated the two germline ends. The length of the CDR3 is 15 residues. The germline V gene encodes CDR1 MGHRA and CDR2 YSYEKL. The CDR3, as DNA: TGCGCCAGCAGCCAAGATCTCCAGGCGAACACTGAAGCTTTCTTT. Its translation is CASSQDLQANTEAFF.

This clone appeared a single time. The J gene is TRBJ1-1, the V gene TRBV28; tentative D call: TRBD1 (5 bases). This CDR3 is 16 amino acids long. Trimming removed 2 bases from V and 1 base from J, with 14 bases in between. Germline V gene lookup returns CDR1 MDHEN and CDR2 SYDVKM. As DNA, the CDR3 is TGTGCCAGCAGTTTACTGTGGGGCGCCGGGAACACTGAAGCTTTCTTT. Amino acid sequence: CASSLLWGAGNTEAFF.

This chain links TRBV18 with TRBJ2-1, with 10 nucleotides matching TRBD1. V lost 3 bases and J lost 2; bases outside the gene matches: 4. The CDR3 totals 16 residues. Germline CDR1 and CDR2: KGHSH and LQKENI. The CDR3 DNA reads TGTGCCAGCTCACCTCGACAGGGGGCGACCTACAATGAGCAGTTCTTC. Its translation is CASSPRQGATYNEQFF.

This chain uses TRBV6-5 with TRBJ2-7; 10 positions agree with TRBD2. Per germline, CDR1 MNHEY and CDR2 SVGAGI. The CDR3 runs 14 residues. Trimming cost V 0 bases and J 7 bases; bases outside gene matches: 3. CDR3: CASSYSLAGEEQYF. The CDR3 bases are TGTGCCAGCAGTTACTCCCTAGCGGGGGAGGAGCAGTACTTC.

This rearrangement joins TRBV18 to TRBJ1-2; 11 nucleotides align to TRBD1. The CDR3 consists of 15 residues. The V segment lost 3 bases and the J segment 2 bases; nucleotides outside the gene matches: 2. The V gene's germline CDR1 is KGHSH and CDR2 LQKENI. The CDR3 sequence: CASSPGTGGNYGYTF. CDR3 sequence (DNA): TGTGCCAGCTCACCCGGGACAGGGGGGAACTATGGCTACACCTTC.

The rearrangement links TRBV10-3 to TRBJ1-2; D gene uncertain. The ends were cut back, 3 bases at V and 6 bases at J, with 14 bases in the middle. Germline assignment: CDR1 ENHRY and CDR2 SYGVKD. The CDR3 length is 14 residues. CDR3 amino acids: CAISEEADRHGYTF. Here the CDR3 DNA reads TGTGCCATCAGTGAAGAGGCAGATCGCCATGGCTACACCTTC.

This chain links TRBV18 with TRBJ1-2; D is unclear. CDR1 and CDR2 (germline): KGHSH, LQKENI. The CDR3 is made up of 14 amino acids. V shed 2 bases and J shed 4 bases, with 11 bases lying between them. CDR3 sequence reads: CASSPGRSVYGYTF. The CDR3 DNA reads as TGTGCCAGCTCACCAGGGAGAAGCGTCTATGGCTACACCTTC.

The CDR3 here is CASSQDRNGQPQHF. In nucleotides, the CDR3 is TGTGCCAGTAGTCAAGACAGAAACGGACAGCCCCAGCATTTT. This chain connects TRBV19 to TRBJ1-5; the D gene is possibly TRBD1 (5 bases). Germline loops: CDR1 LNHDA, CDR2 SQIVND (reference sequence). Trimming removed 5 bases from V and 7 bases from J, with 15 bases in between. There are 14 residues in the CDR3.

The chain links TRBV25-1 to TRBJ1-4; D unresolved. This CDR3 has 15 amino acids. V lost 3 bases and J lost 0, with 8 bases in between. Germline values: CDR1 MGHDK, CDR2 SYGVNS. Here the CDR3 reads CASSEITATNEKLFF. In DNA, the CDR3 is TGTGCCAGCAGTGAGATCACTGCAACTAATGAAAAACTGTTTTTT.

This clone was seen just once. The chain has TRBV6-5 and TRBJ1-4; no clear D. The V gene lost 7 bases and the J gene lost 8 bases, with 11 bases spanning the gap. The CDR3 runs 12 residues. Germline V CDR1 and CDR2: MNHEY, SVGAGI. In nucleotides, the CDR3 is TGTGCCAGCACGTACAGTGGAGAAAAACTGTTTTTT. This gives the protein CASTYSGEKLFF.

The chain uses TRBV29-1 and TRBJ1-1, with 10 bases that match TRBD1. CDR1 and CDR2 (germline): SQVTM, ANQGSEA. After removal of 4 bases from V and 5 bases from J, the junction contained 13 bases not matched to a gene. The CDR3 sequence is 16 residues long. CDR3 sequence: CSVGILRGTGDTEAFF. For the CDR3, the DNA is TGCAGCGTTGGAATTCTACGGGGGACAGGGGATACTGAAGCTTTCTTT.

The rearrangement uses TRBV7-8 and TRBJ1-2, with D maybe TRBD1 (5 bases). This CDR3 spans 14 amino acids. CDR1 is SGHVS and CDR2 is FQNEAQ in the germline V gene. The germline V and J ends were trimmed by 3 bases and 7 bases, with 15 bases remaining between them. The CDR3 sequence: CASSFTSFGGGYTF. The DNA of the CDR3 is TGTGCCAGCAGCTTCACCAGTTTCGGGGGTGGCTACACCTTC.

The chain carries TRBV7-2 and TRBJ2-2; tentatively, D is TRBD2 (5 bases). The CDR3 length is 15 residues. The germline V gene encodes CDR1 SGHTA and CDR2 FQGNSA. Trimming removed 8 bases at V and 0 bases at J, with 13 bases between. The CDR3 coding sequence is TGTGCCAGCCGAAGACCGGGGTCGAACACCGGGGAGCTGTTTTTT. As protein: CASRRPGSNTGELFF.

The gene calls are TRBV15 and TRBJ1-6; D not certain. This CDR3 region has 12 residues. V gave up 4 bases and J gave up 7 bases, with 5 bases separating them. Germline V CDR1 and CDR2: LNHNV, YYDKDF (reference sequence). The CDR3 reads CATSTENSPLHF. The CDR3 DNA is TGTGCCACCAGCACTGAGAATTCACCCCTCCACTTT.